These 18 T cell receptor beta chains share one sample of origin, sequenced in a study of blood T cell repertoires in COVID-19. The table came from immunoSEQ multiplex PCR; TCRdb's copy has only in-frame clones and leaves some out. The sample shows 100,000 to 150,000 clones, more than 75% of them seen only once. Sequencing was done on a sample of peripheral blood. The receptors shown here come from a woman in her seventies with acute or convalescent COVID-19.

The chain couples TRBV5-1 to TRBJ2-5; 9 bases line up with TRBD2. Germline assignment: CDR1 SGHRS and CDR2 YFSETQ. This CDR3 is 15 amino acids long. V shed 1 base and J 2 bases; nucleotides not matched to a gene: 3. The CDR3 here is CASSLTSGPQETQYF. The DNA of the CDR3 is TGCGCCAGCAGCTTGACTAGCGGGCCGCAAGAGACCCAGTACTTC.

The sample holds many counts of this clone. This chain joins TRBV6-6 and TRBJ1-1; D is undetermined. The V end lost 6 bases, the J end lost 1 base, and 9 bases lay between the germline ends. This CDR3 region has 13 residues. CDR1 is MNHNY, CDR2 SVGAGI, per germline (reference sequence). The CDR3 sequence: CASSGRENTEAFF. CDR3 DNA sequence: TGTGCCAGCAGCGGACGGGAGAACACTGAAGCTTTCTTT.

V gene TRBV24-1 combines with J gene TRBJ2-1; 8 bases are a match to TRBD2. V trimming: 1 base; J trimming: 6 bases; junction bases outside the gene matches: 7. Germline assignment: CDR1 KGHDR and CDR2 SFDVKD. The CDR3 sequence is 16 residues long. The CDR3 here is CATSDLGGGSGNEQFF. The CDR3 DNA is TGTGCCACCAGTGATTTAGGCGGGGGGTCGGGCAATGAGCAGTTCTTC.

CDR3 sequence reads: CATSRDEGGYSPLHF. CDR3 bases: TGTGCCACCAGCAGAGATGAGGGCGGATATTCACCCCTCCACTTT. This chain links TRBV15 with TRBJ1-6; no definite D call. The CDR3 extends over 15 amino acids. Trimming took 0 bases from V and 8 from J, leaving 11 bases between them. Germline CDR1 LNHNV, CDR2 YYDKDF (reference sequence).

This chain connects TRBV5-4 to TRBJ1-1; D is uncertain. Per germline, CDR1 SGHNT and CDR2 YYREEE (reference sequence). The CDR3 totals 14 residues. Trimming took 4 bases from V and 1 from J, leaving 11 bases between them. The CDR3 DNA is TGTGCCAGCAGCGCGGGAGGTTCGAACACTGAAGCTTTCTTT. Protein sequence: CASSAGGSNTEAFF. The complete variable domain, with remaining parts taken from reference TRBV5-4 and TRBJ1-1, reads ETGVTQSPTHLIKTRGQQVTLRCSSQSGHNTVSWYQQALGQGPQFIFQYYREEENGRGNFPPRFSGLQFPNYSSELNVNALELDDSALYLCASSAGGSNTEAFFGQGTRLTVV.

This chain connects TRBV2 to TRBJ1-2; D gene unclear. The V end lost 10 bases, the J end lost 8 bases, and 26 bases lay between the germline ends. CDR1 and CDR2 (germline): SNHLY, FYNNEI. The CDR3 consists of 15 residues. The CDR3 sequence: CATKTEGYRVGGYTF. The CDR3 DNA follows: TGTGCCACAAAGACGGAGGGTTATCGGGTGGGCGGCTACACCTTC.

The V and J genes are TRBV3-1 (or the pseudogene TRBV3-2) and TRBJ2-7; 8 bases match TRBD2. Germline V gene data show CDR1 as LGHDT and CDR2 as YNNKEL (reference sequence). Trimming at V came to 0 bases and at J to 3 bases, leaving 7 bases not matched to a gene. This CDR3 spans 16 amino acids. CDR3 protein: CASSQDGRVGRYEQYF. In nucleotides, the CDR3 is TGTGCCAGCAGCCAAGACGGGAGGGTGGGCCGCTACGAGCAGTACTTC.

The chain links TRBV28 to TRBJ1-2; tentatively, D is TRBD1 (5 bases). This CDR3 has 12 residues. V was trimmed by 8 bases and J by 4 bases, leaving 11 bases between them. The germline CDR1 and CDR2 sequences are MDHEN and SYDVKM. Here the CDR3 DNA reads TGTGCCAGCTACGACAGAATCTATGGCTACACCTTC. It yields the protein CASYDRIYGYTF.

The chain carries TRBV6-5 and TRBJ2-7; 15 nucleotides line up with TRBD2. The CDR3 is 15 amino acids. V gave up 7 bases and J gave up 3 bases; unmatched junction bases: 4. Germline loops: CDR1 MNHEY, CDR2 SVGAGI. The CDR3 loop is CASMTGLAGGYEQYF. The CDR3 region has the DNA TGTGCCAGCATGACGGGACTAGCGGGGGGCTACGAGCAGTACTTC.

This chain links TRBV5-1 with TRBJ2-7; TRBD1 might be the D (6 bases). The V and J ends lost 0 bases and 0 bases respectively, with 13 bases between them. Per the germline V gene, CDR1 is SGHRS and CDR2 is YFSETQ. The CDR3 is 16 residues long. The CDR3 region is CASSLVLGTYSYEQYF. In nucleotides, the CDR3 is TGCGCCAGCAGCTTGGTCTTGGGGACATACTCCTACGAGCAGTACTTC.

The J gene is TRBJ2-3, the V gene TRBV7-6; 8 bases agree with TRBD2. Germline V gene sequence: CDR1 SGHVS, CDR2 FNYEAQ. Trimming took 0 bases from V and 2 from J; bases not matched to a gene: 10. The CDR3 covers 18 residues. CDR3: CASSLAGGAGGTTDTQYF. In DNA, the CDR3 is TGTGCCAGCAGCTTAGCAGGTGGGGCGGGGGGAACCACAGATACGCAGTATTTT. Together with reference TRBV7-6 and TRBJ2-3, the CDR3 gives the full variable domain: GAGVSQSPRYKVTKRGQDVALRCDPISGHVSLYWYRQALGQGPEFLTYFNYEAQQDKSGLPNDRFSAERPEGSISTLTIQRTEQRDSAMYRCASSLAGGAGGTTDTQYFGPGTRLTVL.

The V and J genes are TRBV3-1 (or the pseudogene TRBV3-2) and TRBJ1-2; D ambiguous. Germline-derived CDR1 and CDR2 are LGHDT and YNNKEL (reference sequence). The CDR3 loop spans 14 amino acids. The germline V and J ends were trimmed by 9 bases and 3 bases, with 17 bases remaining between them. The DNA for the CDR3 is TGTGCCAGTAGGCCATTAGGCGGGGACTATGGCTACACCTTC. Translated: CASRPLGGDYGYTF.

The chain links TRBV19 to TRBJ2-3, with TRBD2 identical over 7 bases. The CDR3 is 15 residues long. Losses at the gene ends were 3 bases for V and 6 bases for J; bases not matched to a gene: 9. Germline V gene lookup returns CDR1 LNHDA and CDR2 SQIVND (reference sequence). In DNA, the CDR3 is TGTGCCAGTAGTATCGGCGAGCGGGGAGCCGATACGCAGTATTTT. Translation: CASSIGERGADTQYF.

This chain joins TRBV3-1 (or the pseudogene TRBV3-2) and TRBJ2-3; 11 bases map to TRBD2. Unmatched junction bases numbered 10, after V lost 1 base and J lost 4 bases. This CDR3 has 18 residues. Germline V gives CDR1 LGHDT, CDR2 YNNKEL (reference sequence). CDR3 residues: CASSQGTLAGGRADTQYF. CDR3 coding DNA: TGTGCCAGCAGCCAAGGGACTTTAGCGGGGGGGCGGGCAGATACGCAGTATTTT.

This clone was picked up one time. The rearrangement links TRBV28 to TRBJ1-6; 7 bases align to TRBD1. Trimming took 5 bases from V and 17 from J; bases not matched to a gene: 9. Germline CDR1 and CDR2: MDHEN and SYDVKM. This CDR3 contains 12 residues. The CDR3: CASSDMDRPVHF. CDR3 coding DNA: TGTGCCAGCAGTGACATGGACAGGCCCGTCCACTTT.

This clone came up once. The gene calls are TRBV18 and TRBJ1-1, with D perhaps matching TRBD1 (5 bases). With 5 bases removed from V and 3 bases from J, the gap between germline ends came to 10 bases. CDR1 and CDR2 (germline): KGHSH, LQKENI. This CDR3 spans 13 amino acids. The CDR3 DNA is TGTGCCAGCTCAATGACAGAGCACACTGAAGCTTTCTTT. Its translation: CASSMTEHTEAFF.

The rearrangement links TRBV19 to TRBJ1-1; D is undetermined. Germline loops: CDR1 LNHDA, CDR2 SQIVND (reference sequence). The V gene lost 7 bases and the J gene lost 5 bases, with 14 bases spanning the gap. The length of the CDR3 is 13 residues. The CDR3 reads CASMESGWTEAFF. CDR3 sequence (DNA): TGTGCCAGTATGGAATCGGGTTGGACTGAAGCTTTCTTT.

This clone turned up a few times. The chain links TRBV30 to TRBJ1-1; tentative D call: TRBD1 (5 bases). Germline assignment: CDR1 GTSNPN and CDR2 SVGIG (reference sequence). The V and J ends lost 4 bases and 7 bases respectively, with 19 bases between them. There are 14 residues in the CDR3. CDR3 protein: CAWTGLRRVREAFF. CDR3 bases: TGTGCCTGGACGGGACTGCGTAGGGTACGTGAAGCTTTCTTT.